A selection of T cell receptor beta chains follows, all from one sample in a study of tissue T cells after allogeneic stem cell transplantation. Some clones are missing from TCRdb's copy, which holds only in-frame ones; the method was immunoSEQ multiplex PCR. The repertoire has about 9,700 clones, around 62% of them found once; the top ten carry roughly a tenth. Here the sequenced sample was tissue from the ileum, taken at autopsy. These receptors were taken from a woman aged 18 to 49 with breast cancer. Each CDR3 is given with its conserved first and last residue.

CASSRVGSSYEQYF	TRBV5-1	TRBJ2-7
CASSLWGSGGTSTDTQYF	TRBV11-2	TRBJ2-3
CASSVDSDTQYF	TRBV9	TRBJ2-3
CSVVGKGNTEAFF	TRBV29-1	TRBJ1-1
CASSQALRLDEQFF	TRBV4-3	TRBJ2-1
CASSPPAGVGTGGVGKEQETQYF	TRBV18	TRBJ2-5
CASRDLSRGSTDTQYF	TRBV28	TRBJ2-3
CASSLLGGTVGELFF	TRBV7-8	TRBJ2-2
CASLEGPSNEQFF	TRBV7-2	TRBJ2-1
CASSPRSGETDTQYF	TRBV18	TRBJ2-3
CASSQDWQEGEQYF	TRBV3-1/TRBV3-2	TRBJ2-7
CSVGTDSNQPQHF	TRBV29-1	TRBJ1-5
CASSLGDISNYGYTF	TRBV19	TRBJ1-2
CASSFRTGYFNEQFF	TRBV27	TRBJ2-1
CASSLTGTVQHTQYF	TRBV7-3	TRBJ2-3
CASSQGNTEAFF	TRBV18	TRBJ1-1
CASSYISGYVQYF	TRBV6-2/TRBV6-3	TRBJ2-7
CASSLTRTQETQYF	TRBV7-2	TRBJ2-5
CASSEAWGASEAFF	TRBV6-1	TRBJ1-1
CASSLVGTRETQYF	TRBV5-5	TRBJ2-5
CASSLGQNSPLHF	TRBV5-4	TRBJ1-6
CASMRGLSDTQYF	TRBV6-5	TRBJ2-3
CAIRWGPNTGELFF	TRBV10-3	TRBJ2-2
CATTRSSSSTDTQYF	TRBV24-1	TRBJ2-3
CASSEFLPYAQGGETQYF	TRBV25-1	TRBJ2-5
CASRLPGQAGTEAFF	TRBV5-1	TRBJ1-1
CANPTEGWGNTIYF	TRBV28	TRBJ1-3
CASSLGRGSSGELFF	TRBV5-1	TRBJ2-2
CASSLVLAGSNEQYF	TRBV5-1	TRBJ2-7
CASSLDAGVNGYTF	TRBV7-2	TRBJ1-2
CASSSPMGREALNEQFF	TRBV7-3	TRBJ2-1
CASDWTVGTSRYTF	TRBV2	TRBJ1-2
CAIGRQRDEKLFF	TRBV10-3	TRBJ1-4
CASSLDLLGEQYF	TRBV6-2/TRBV6-3	TRBJ2-7
CASRQGGGRAFF	TRBV6-5	TRBJ1-1
CASSFGSQPQHF	TRBV7-2	TRBJ1-5
CASSFSGEIYTQYF	TRBV19	TRBJ2-3
CASSHTIRPDEQFF	TRBV5-1	TRBJ2-1
CASSDLPPRGYTF	TRBV6-4	TRBJ1-2
CASSSEPQHF	TRBV7-6	TRBJ1-5
CASSRLGGGMSSYEQYF	TRBV4-2	TRBJ2-7
CASSLVGNTEAFF	TRBV7-2	TRBJ1-1
CASRQGGQPQHF	TRBV6-6	TRBJ1-5
CSAGTPGEKLFF	TRBV29-1	TRBJ1-4
CASSFSQGQPQHF	TRBV7-2	TRBJ1-5
CASSPGTSDTQYF	TRBV7-8	TRBJ2-3
CASSRPGLVETQYF	TRBV25-1	TRBJ2-5
CASSERTGRTEAFF	TRBV9	TRBJ1-1
CASSNPGTAKETQYF	TRBV6-2/TRBV6-3	TRBJ2-5
CASSLGHGNAKNIQYF	TRBV7-2	TRBJ2-4
CASSPTGPTGELFF	TRBV19	TRBJ2-2
CASNQGLSAYEQYF	TRBV5-1	TRBJ2-7
CASIPRDRVSGGYTF	TRBV6-6	TRBJ1-2
CASTGLGYEQYF	TRBV6-5	TRBJ2-7
CASSLSARDLGEKLFF	TRBV4-3	TRBJ1-4